The next 8 T cell receptor beta chains were all read from a single sample in a study of cytomegalovirus exposure and HLA in healthy donors. 13 Jbeta primers and 60 Vbeta primers were used for the PCR. Clones were read by immunoSEQ multiplex PCR, and TCRdb kept only the in-frame ones, dropping some. The sample shows 140,000 to 150,000 clones, approximately 80% of them seen only once. The sequenced sample was PBMCs. These receptors were collected from a man aged 35 to 55 in good health and CMV-seropositive.

This chain links TRBV7-2 with TRBJ2-1; no clear D gene. Per germline, CDR1 SGHTA and CDR2 FQGNSA. The CDR3 consists of 12 residues. The V gene lost 5 bases and the J gene lost 10 bases, with 12 bases spanning the gap. The CDR3 nucleotides are TGTGCCAGCAGCCCCCCCCGGTACGAGCAGTTCTTC. Translated: CASSPPRYEQFF.

This clone was seen only once. The rearrangement joins TRBV30 to TRBJ1-5, with 8 bases identical to TRBD1. Germline loops: CDR1 GTSNPN, CDR2 SVGIG (reference sequence). The V gene end was trimmed by 2 bases and the J gene end by 0 bases; junction bases not matched to a gene: 9. The CDR3 length is 17 residues. This chain's CDR3 is CAWSPPTGANSNQPQHF. CDR3 coding DNA: TGTGCCTGGAGTCCTCCGACAGGGGCAAATAGCAATCAGCCCCAGCATTTT.

The chain couples TRBV13 to TRBJ2-7; TRBD1 matches at 8 bases. Germline V gene sequence: CDR1 PRHDT, CDR2 FYEKMQ (reference sequence). The CDR3 covers 14 residues. V lost 5 bases to trimming and J lost 3 bases; unmatched junction nucleotides: 6. CDR3 region: CASSIGTGHYEQYF. The CDR3, as DNA: TGTGCCAGCAGCATTGGGACAGGCCACTACGAGCAGTACTTC.

This sequence joins TRBV9 and TRBJ2-1; tentative D call: TRBD2 (5 bases). The CDR3 runs to 15 residues. Germline assignment: CDR1 SGDLS and CDR2 YYNGEE. The V and J ends lost 3 bases and 10 bases respectively, with 20 bases between them. The CDR3 spells CASSARNALAGEQFF. The CDR3 nucleotides read TGTGCCAGCAGCGCACGTAATGCCCTAGCTGGGGAGCAGTTCTTC. Based on the CDR3 plus reference TRBV9 and TRBJ2-1, the full variable domain is DSGVTQTPKHLITATGQRVTLRCSPRSGDLSVYWYQQSLDQGLQFLIQYYNGEERAKGNILERFSAQQFPDLHSELNLSSLELGDSALYFCASSARNALAGEQFFGPGTRLTVL.

The V and J genes are TRBV5-1 and TRBJ2-2; a weak D match, TRBD1 (6 bases). This CDR3 contains 15 residues. The germline CDR1 and CDR2 sequences are SGHRS and YFSETQ. V was cut by 2 bases and J by 6 bases, with 14 bases left in between. CDR3: CASSLGQSPPGELFF. CDR3 coding DNA: TGCGCCAGCAGCTTAGGACAGTCCCCACCCGGGGAGCTGTTTTTT.

A single count supports this clone. The chain links TRBV18 to TRBJ2-7, with a possible D match to TRBD1 (5 bases). The CDR3 covers 13 residues. The germline gives CDR1 KGHSH, CDR2 LQKENI. Trimming removed 6 bases at V and 2 bases at J, with 11 bases between. The CDR3 nucleotides are TGTGCCAGCTCTCTCGACAGTACCTACGAGCAGTACTTC. Protein sequence: CASSLDSTYEQYF.

This clone came up a few times. This rearrangement joins TRBV2 to TRBJ2-5; 7 nucleotides line up with TRBD1. There are 13 residues in the CDR3. V gave up 6 bases and J gave up 2 bases; unmatched junction bases: 3. Per germline, CDR1 SNHLY and CDR2 FYNNEI. CDR3 nucleotide sequence: TGTGCCAGCAGGAGGGACAGACAAGAGACCCAGTACTTC. It yields the protein CASRRDRQETQYF.

Regarding this clone: Other DNA variants within this sample encode the same CDR3. The chain has TRBV5-1 and TRBJ2-1, with 10 bases that match TRBD2. The CDR3 sequence is 15 residues long. Germline V CDR1 and CDR2: SGHRS, YFSETQ. V dropped 0 bases and J dropped 5; count of bases not matched to a gene: 2. CDR3 bases: TGCGCCAGCAGCTTGGTAGCGGGAGGCGACAATGAGCAGTTCTTC. Protein: CASSLVAGGDNEQFF.